A single sample gave rise to the 27 T cell receptor beta chains below, sequenced in a study of T cell clonality in common variable immunodeficiency (dated by TCRdb to about 2015). The library was obtained by the immunoSEQ multiplex PCR assay. TCRdb retrieved this table from immuneACCESS and kept in-frame rearrangements only. Not all clones are present; in checked studies, unresolved V genes account for under half, and no reason is known for the remainder. For this sample the table reports under 30,000 clones, with no clone seen just once. The leading ten clones occupy around an eighth of the sample. Sequenced: peripheral blood mononuclear cells. The source is a person aged 18-70 years in good health.

This clone was detected many times. The CDR3 extends 3 residues past the end of the read, so its final part is completed from the germline J gene. The gene calls are TRBV7-2 and TRBJ2-7, with a possible D match to TRBD2 (5 bases). The germline V and J ends were trimmed by 5 bases and 4 bases, with 15 bases remaining between them. Germline CDR1 is SGHTA and CDR2 is FQGNSA. CDR3 length: 14 amino acids. CDR3 region: CASSPRGVPYEQYF. The part of the CDR3 DNA that was read is TGTGCCAGCAGCCCCCGGGGTGTACCTTACGAG.

There are many counts of this clone. Read data end 3 residues before the CDR3 end; the end is taken from the germline J gene. The rearrangement joins TRBV5-1 to TRBJ1-4; TRBD1 aligns across 9 bases. The ends lost 2 bases at V and 7 bases at J; junction bases unmatched: 15. The CDR3 runs to 18 residues. Germline-derived CDR1 and CDR2 are SGHRS and YFSETQ. The CDR3 DNA, read in part, is TGCGCCAGCAGCTTACACTCCGGGACAGGGAATGTTGGTGAAAAA. Translating it yields CASSLHSGTGNVGEK. The complete CDR3 sequence is CASSLHSGTGNVGEKLFF.

This clone appeared many times. The read halts 3 residues ahead of the CDR3 end, with the missing end drawn from the germline J gene. The V gene is TRBV2, the J gene TRBJ1-2; D is unclear. Germline V CDR1 and CDR2: SNHLY, FYNNEI. The CDR3 is 14 amino acids. Deletions cut 1 base from V and 6 bases from J, with 12 bases between. The CDR3 loop reads CASSEDRRIDGYTF. Incomplete CDR3 DNA: TGTGCCAGCAGTGAAGATCGGCGGATCGATGGC.

This clone was observed many times. At one boundary the junction diverges from the germline segment, which might be a read error. From the germline J gene comes the end of the CDR3, since the read stops 3 residues before it. The chain uses TRBV4-2 and TRBJ1-6; the D gene is possibly TRBD1 (6 bases). The germline V gene has CDR1 LGHNA and CDR2 YNFKEQ. This CDR3 spans 14 amino acids. Partial CDR3 DNA: TGCGCCAGCAGCCAAGACCCAGGGGATTCACCC. This codes for CASSQDPGDSP. The full CDR3 sequence reads CASSQDPGDSPLHF.

This clone was observed many times. The read halts 3 residues ahead of the CDR3 end, with the missing end drawn from the germline J gene. The chain combines TRBV9 with TRBJ2-1; 11 bases align to TRBD2. Trimming took 4 bases from V and 5 from J; bases not matched to a gene: 5. Germline V gene sequence: CDR1 SGDLS, CDR2 YYNGEE. The CDR3 totals 15 residues. CDR3 sequence: CASSHSGGANNEQFF. The sequenced part of the CDR3 DNA is TGTGCCAGCAGCCATAGCGGGGGGGCCAACAATGAG.

This clone was found many times. The read terminates 3 residues ahead of where the CDR3 ends, so the germline J gene completes it. V usage is TRBV29-1 and J usage is TRBJ2-7; TRBD1 might be the D (6 bases). The CDR3 extends over 11 amino acids. Trimming cost V 5 bases and J 2 bases, with 7 bases left between them. Germline-derived CDR1 and CDR2 are SQVTM and ANQGSEA. The part of the CDR3 DNA that was read is TGCAGCGTTAGACAGGCCTACGAG. Protein product: CSVRQAYE. The whole CDR3 protein reads CSVRQAYEQYF.

In its sample, this clone was seen many times. The read halts 3 residues ahead of the CDR3 end, with the missing end drawn from the germline J gene. The chain carries TRBV11-2 and TRBJ1-4, with 9 bases identical to TRBD1. Germline values: CDR1 SGHAT, CDR2 FQNNGV. The V and J ends lost 8 bases and 3 bases, in that order; junction bases with no gene match: 7. The CDR3 sequence is 15 residues long. The CDR3 bases that were read are TGTGCCAGCTTAGGACAGGGGAAAGCTAATGAAAAA. It specifies CASLGQGKANEK. The entire CDR3 is CASLGQGKANEKLFF.

This clone has a count of ten or more. Read sequence stops 3 residues before the CDR3 end, and the germline J gene provides the missing end. V and J are TRBV6-2 or TRBV6-3 and TRBJ1-2; D is perhaps TRBD1 (5 bases). CDR3 length: 17 residues. Germline CDR1 is MNHEY and CDR2 is SVGEGT. CDR3 region: CAPAVIFGGPGLYGYTF. The covered CDR3 bases are TGTGCGCCAGCAGTTATCTTCGGGGGTCCGGGGCTCTATGGC.

This clone has a count of ten or more. The read falls 3 residues short of the CDR3 end, and the missing part is taken from the germline J gene. The V and J genes are TRBV20-1 and TRBJ2-1, with TRBD2 matching over 11 bases. Trimming took 6 bases from V and 3 from J; bases not matched to a gene: 10. The CDR3 has 16 amino acids. Germline CDR1 is DFQATT and CDR2 is SNEGSKA (reference sequence). The CDR3 protein is CSARPNSGGDYNEQFF. Incomplete CDR3 DNA: TGCAGTGCGAGACCCAATAGCGGGGGGGACTACAATGAG.

Remarks on this clone: The CDR3 is cut off 3 residues early in the read; its end comes from the germline J gene. V and J are TRBV5-6 and TRBJ2-7, with D unresolved. Trimming removed 4 bases at V and 2 bases at J, with 7 bases between. CDR1 SGHDT and CDR2 YYEEEE come from the germline V gene. There are 12 residues in the CDR3. The CDR3: CASSQVAYEQYF. CDR3 DNA (partial): TGTGCCAGCAGCCAAGTAGCCTACGAG.

Many counts were recorded for this clone. The CDR3 end is not reached by the read, which stops 3 residues before it; the germline J gene fills it in. The V gene is TRBV6-4, the J gene TRBJ2-1, with 8 nucleotides matching TRBD1. Per germline, CDR1 MRHNA and CDR2 SNTAGT. V lost 6 bases and J lost 6; bases outside the gene matches: 4. The CDR3 consists of 13 residues. CDR3 region: CASSRGPGNEQFF. CDR3 bases read: TGTGCCAGCAGCAGGGGGCCTGGCAATGAG.

With regard to this clone: The read is 3 residues too short to cover the CDR3 end, so that end is filled in from the germline J gene. This chain uses TRBV18 with TRBJ2-7; no firm D call. Looked up from germline, CDR1 is KGHSH and CDR2 is LQKENI. The CDR3 is made up of 14 amino acids. Trimming shortened V by 6 bases and J by 3 bases, and 15 bases separated the two germline ends. This CDR3 reads CASSPPRVHYEQYF. The part of the CDR3 DNA that was read is TGTGCCAGCTCCCCCCCCCGGGTCCACTACGAG.

There are many counts of this clone. The read ends 3 residues shy of where the CDR3 ends; the end is completed using the germline J gene. The chain uses TRBV29-1 and TRBJ2-5; D may be TRBD1 or TRBD2 (5 bases each). V was shortened by 7 bases and J by 3 bases, with 18 bases between the two germline ends. The CDR3 extends over 14 amino acids. Germline V lookup: CDR1 SQVTM, CDR2 ANQGSEA. The covered CDR3 bases are TGCAGCGCCTCCAGGGTCGGAGGAAAAGAGACC. Protein sequence: CSASRVGGKET. The full-length CDR3 reads as CSASRVGGKETQYF.

This clone came up a few times. From the germline J gene comes the end of the CDR3, since the read stops 3 residues before it. The rearrangement links TRBV7-6 to TRBJ2-7; D not certain. This CDR3 is 11 amino acids long. Per germline, CDR1 SGHVS and CDR2 FNYEAQ. V lost 4 bases, J lost 6 bases, and 7 bases lay in between. Here the CDR3 reads CASSSPFEQYF. CDR3 DNA, as far as it was read: TGTGCCAGCAGCTCCCCTTTCGAG.

This clone was seen a few times. The read ends 3 residues before the CDR3 terminus; that terminus is restored from the germline J gene. The chain employs TRBV2 and TRBJ1-1; 7 bases map to TRBD1. Germline V lookup: CDR1 SNHLY, CDR2 FYNNEI. The CDR3 is 17 amino acids. With V trimmed by 6 bases and J by 5 bases, 18 bases remained unmatched. The part of the CDR3 DNA that was read is TGTGCCAGCAGACCTTTGGGACAGCCCTTGATGTTTACTGAA. This translates into CASRPLGQPLMFTE. The full CDR3 sequence reads CASRPLGQPLMFTEAFF.

A note on this clone: Sequencing ends 3 residues short of the CDR3 end; the germline J gene provides the rest. Other nucleotide sequences in the sample specify the same CDR3. The V gene is TRBV19, the J gene TRBJ1-5; D is ambiguous. The V and J ends lost 9 bases and 4 bases respectively, with 13 bases between them. This CDR3 spans 13 amino acids. In germline, CDR1 is LNHDA, CDR2 SQIVND (reference sequence). The CDR3 sequence: CASSPAWNQPQHF. CDR3 DNA, as far as it was read: TGTGCCAGCAGTCCCGCGTGGAATCAGCCC.

This clone was seen many times. The read ends 3 residues shy of where the CDR3 ends; the end is completed using the germline J gene. The chain couples TRBV6-7 to TRBJ2-7, with no clear D. TRBV6-7 qualifies as an ORF whose function is uncertain. V gave up 10 bases and J gave up 5 bases, with 18 bases separating them. There are 13 residues in the CDR3. CDR3 DNA (partial): TGTGCCACTTTGCTAGGTGTTTTAGACGAG. Translation: CATLLGVLDE. The full-length CDR3 reads as CATLLGVLDEQYF.

This clone was recorded at least ten times. The CDR3 end falls 3 residues outside the read, so it is completed with the germline J gene. In the same sample, other DNA sequences code for this CDR3. The V gene is TRBV7-2, the J gene TRBJ2-1; D possibly corresponds to TRBD2 (5 bases). Germline loops: CDR1 SGHTA, CDR2 FQGNSA. V dropped 1 base and J dropped 9 bases, with 13 bases sitting between them. The CDR3 extends over 14 amino acids. Partial CDR3 DNA: TGTGCCAGCAGCTTAGGCGAGGGCCGAGGTGAG. Its translation: CASSLGEGRGE. The full CDR3 reads CASSLGEGRGEQFF.

This clone was detected many times. Read sequence stops 3 residues before the CDR3 end, and the germline J gene provides the missing end. The chain uses TRBV7-6 and TRBJ1-3; D unclear. Germline values: CDR1 SGHVS, CDR2 FNYEAQ. CDR3 size: 14 residues. The V end lost 1 base, the J end lost 0 bases, and 4 bases lay between the germline ends. CDR3 sequence: CASSLGGSGNTIYF. The CDR3 DNA, read in part, is TGTGCCAGCAGCTTAGGAGGCTCTGGAAACACC. The full variable domain, rest sourced from reference TRBV7-6 and TRBJ1-3, is GAGVSQSPRYKVTKRGQDVALRCDPISGHVSLYWYRQALGQGPEFLTYFNYEAQQDKSGLPNDRFSAERPEGSISTLTIQRTEQRDSAMYRCASSLGGSGNTIYFGEGSWLTVV.

This clone was picked up many times. CDR3 sequence reads: CASSLSTVVFGTDTQYF. The part of the CDR3 DNA that was read is TGCGCCAGCAGCTTATCCACCGTTGTTTTCGGGACAGATACG. The genes are TRBV5-1 and TRBJ2-3; D ambiguous. The read halts 3 residues ahead of the CDR3 end, with the missing end drawn from the germline J gene. V lost 2 bases to trimming and J lost 3 bases, with 19 bases between them. The CDR3 totals 17 residues. Looked up from germline, CDR1 is SGHRS and CDR2 is YFSETQ.

This clone showed up many times. The CDR3 goes on 3 residues after the read ends, and that part is filled in from the germline J gene. The rearrangement joins TRBV7-3 to TRBJ2-2; TRBD2 agrees at 7 bases. The CDR3 consists of 15 residues. CDR1 is SGHTA, CDR2 FQGTGA, per germline. After removal of 8 bases from V and 5 bases from J, the junction contained 11 bases not matched to a gene. The covered CDR3 bases are TGTGCCAGCTCCCTTCTAGCGGCTAAGACCGGGGAG. This translates into CASSLLAAKTGE. The whole CDR3 region reads CASSLLAAKTGELFF.

This clone was seen repeatedly, ten times or more. The read gets to within 3 residues of the CDR3 end, and the germline J gene fills in the rest. This chain uses TRBV6-4 with TRBJ1-2; unclear D gene. V was trimmed by 0 bases and J by 2 bases, leaving 13 bases between them. CDR1 and CDR2 from the germline V gene are MRHNA and SNTAGT. CDR3 length: 16 amino acids. The sequenced CDR3 bases are TGTGCCAGCAGTGACTCTGGAGGGTGGCTCAACTATGGC. This sequence encodes CASSDSGGWLNYG. The entire CDR3 protein is CASSDSGGWLNYGYTF.

This clone has ten or more counts. This CDR3 is CSALPGQGSTDTQYF. The CDR3 bases that were read are TGCAGTGCGCTCCCGGGACAGGGGAGCACAGATACG. The V gene is TRBV20-1, the J gene TRBJ2-3; TRBD1 matches 10 bases. The DNA ends 3 residues before the CDR3 does, and the rest of the CDR3 is filled in from the germline J gene. CDR3 length: 15 residues. CDR1 and CDR2 (germline): DFQATT, SNEGSKA (reference sequence). The V segment lost 6 bases and the J segment 0 bases; nucleotides outside the gene matches: 6.

This clone was observed many times. The CDR3 end falls 3 residues outside the read, so it is completed with the germline J gene. The chain links TRBV7-3 to TRBJ1-1; D uncertain. CDR3 length: 14 amino acids. Trimming stripped 5 bases from V and 6 bases from J, with 16 bases between. In germline, CDR1 is SGHTA, CDR2 FQGTGA. CDR3 sequence: CASSITLRAAEAFF. The sequenced CDR3 bases are TGTGCCAGCAGCATCACCTTGAGGGCAGCTGAA.

At least ten counts were recorded for this clone. The read terminates 3 residues ahead of where the CDR3 ends, so the germline J gene completes it. The chain links TRBV5-5 to TRBJ1-3; tentatively, D is TRBD1 (5 bases). Germline CDR1 is SGHKS and CDR2 is YYEKEE (reference sequence). V was cut by 3 bases and J by 0 bases, with 10 bases left in between. The CDR3 totals 15 residues. The CDR3 sequence is CASSYQGGSGNTIYF. The part of the CDR3 DNA that was read is TGTGCCAGCAGCTATCAGGGTGGCTCTGGAAACACC.

The table lists this clone with a few counts. The read stops 3 residues short of the end of the CDR3; the missing end is completed from the germline J gene. This sample includes further DNA sequences coding for the same CDR3. This rearrangement joins TRBV2 to TRBJ2-2; D uncertain. The CDR3 length is 15 residues. V was cut by 2 bases and J by 5 bases, with 12 bases left in between. The germline V gene has CDR1 SNHLY and CDR2 FYNNEI. The chain's CDR3 is CASSETRTHTGELFF. The CDR3 bases that were read are TGTGCCAGCAGTGAAACGAGAACACATACCGGGGAG.

This clone has a count of ten or more. The read comes to an end 3 residues before the CDR3 does, leaving the germline J gene to fill in the end. The chain combines TRBV10-3 with TRBJ2-6; D perhaps matches TRBD1 (5 bases). This CDR3 region has 15 residues. V lost 2 bases, J lost 4 bases, and 9 bases lay in between. Germline V gene data show CDR1 as ENHRY and CDR2 as SYGVKD. The part of the CDR3 DNA that was read is TGTGCCATCAGTGAGCTGGGGCAAGGGGCCAACGTC. This gives the protein CAISELGQGANV. The whole CDR3 sequence reads CAISELGQGANVLTF.